The clone carrying this T cell receptor beta chain was observed once. Its matching antigen is unknown. This entry is derived from a study of response to subunit inactivated influenza vaccine. The study, taken as a whole, reports: Each seasonal flu vaccination may recruit only limited new T cells, authors suggested.

TCRdb re-called the RT-PCR reads with MiXCR, one entry per CDR3 protein. The sample includes 490,000 or so distinct CDR3 sequences, less than 10% of them seen just once. Germline lookup yields CDR1 SGDLS and CDR2 YYNGEE. V shed 3 bases, J shed 0 bases, and the junction held 7 bases outside the gene matches. The CDR3 runs 16 residues. Sequences were derived from PBMCs from blood, sampled less than 30 months after vaccination. This sequence joins TRBV9 and TRBJ2-7; TRBD1 aligns across 9 bases. This sequence was found in a man aged 50 to 69 who received an inactivated influenza vaccine. CDR3 protein: CASSAGRDRVSYEQYF. The CDR3 nucleotides are TGTGCCAGCAGCGCCGGCCGGGACAGGGTCTCCTACGAGCAGTACTTC.